The 4 T cell receptor beta chains below all came from one sample that was sequenced in a study of brain T cells in children with intractable seizures. Assay used: immunoSEQ multiplex PCR; TCRdb lists only in-frame clones, some missing. The data contain fewer than 85,000 clones, more than 85% of them singletons. The input for sequencing was peripheral blood, taken at surgery. Receptor source: a boy under two years old with tuberous sclerosis and intractable seizures.

DNA for the CDR3: TGTGCCAGTAGTATAGATTCCCCGGGACAGGGGCACTCACCCCTCCACTTT. It codes for CASSIDSPGQGHSPLHF. The J gene is TRBJ1-6, the V gene TRBV19, with 10 bases fitting TRBD1. Germline CDR1 is LNHDA and CDR2 is SQIVND (reference sequence). The CDR3 extends over 17 amino acids. J gave up 10 bases and V 0 bases, and 9 bases lay outside the gene matches.

J is TRBJ2-7 and V is TRBV4-2; D gene unclear. V lost 0 bases, J lost 2 bases, and 5 bases lay in between. Germline V gives CDR1 LGHNA, CDR2 YNFKEQ. The CDR3 covers 13 residues. The CDR3 reads CASSQDRAYEQYF. The CDR3 DNA sequence: TGTGCCAGCAGCCAAGATCGGGCCTACGAGCAGTACTTC.

The CDR3 loop reads CASSQDGLAGQETQYF. Written as DNA, the CDR3 is TGTGCCAGCAGCCAAGATGGGCTAGCGGGCCAAGAGACCCAGTACTTC. The genes are TRBV4-2 and TRBJ2-5; 8 nucleotides agree with TRBD2. With 0 bases clipped from V and 1 base from J, the junction kept 4 bases outside the gene matches. The CDR3 extends over 16 amino acids. Germline lookup yields CDR1 LGHNA and CDR2 YNFKEQ.

This rearrangement joins TRBV9 to TRBJ2-7, with D unclear. The CDR3 contains 13 residues. Trimming stripped 4 bases from V and 5 bases from J, with 13 bases between. CDR1 and CDR2 from the germline V gene are SGDLS and YYNGEE. CDR3 sequence (DNA): TGTGCCAGCAGCCCTCCGACCCCCCACGAGCAGTACTTC. This codes for CASSPPTPHEQYF.